The clone carrying this TCR beta chain appeared once. The antigen is not known. This sample is drawn from a study of shared clonotypes between healthy human individuals. Study outcomes and limitations: Between a few donors, naive CD4 clonotypes were shared at a level of about 5%. All-four-donor shared clonotypes had higher generation probabilities than non-shared clonotypes did.

At the deep level, the assay was run. The material for each subset, its genomic DNA, was split evenly across several immunoSEQ plates. Assay used: immunoSEQ multiplex PCR; TCRdb lists only in-frame clones, some missing. The sample gives some 1.5 million clones, approximately 97% of which show up once; approximately 1.2% is in the top ten. The junction had 17 bases not matched to a gene; V was cut back by 7 bases and J by 4 bases. Germline V gene sequence: CDR1 SGHNT, CDR2 YYREEE (reference sequence). This CDR3 is 16 amino acids long. The sequencing input was naive CD4+ T cells sorted from blood. Subset given: CD45RA+ positively selected. The chain couples TRBV5-4 to TRBJ2-7; 7 bases align to TRBD1. The receptor was isolated from a man aged 30 to 45 in good health. In nucleotides, the CDR3 is TGTGCCAGCCACCTACCCGTTCCCGGGACAGTATACGAGCAGTACTTC. Its protein is CASHLPVPGTVYEQYF. Supplemented by reference TRBV5-4 and TRBJ2-7, the full variable domain reads ETGVTQSPTHLIKTRGQQVTLRCSSQSGHNTVSWYQQALGQGPQFIFQYYREEENGRGNFPPRFSGLQFPNYSSELNVNALELDDSALYLCASHLPVPGTVYEQYFGPGTRLTVT.